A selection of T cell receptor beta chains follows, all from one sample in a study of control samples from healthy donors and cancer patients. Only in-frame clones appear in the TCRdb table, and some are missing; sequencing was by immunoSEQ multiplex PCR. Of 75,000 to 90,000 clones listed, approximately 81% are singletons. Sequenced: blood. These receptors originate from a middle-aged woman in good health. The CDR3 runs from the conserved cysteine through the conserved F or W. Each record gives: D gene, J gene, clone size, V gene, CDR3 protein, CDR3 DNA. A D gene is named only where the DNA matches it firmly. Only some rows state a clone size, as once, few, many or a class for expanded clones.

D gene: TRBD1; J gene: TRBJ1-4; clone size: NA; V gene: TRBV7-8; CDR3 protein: CASSSGGGSEKLFF; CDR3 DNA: TGTGCCAGCAGCTCAGGGGGCGGGAGTGAAAAACTGTTTTTT
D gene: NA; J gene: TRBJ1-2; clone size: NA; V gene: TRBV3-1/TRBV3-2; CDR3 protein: CASSHVKDSNNERYGYTF; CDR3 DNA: TGTGCCAGCAGCCATGTGAAGGACAGCAACAATGAAAGATATGGCTACACCTTC
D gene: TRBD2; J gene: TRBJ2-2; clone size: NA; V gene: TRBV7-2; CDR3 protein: CASRSLAAGELFF; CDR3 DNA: TGTGCCAGCAGGTCGCTAGCGGCCGGGGAGCTGTTTTTT
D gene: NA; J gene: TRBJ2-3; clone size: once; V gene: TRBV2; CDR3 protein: CASSVTRNTDTQYF; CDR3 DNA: TGTGCCAGCAGTGTCACTAGAAACACAGATACGCAGTATTTT
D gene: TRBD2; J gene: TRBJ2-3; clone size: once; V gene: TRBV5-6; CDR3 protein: CASSGLAEKSTQYF; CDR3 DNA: TGTGCCAGCAGCGGGCTAGCGGAGAAATCTACGCAGTATTTT
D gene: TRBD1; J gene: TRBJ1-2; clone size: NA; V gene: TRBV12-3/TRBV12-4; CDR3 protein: CASSFSGGDGYTF; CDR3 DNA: TGTGCCAGCAGTTTCTCAGGGGGCGATGGCTACACCTTC
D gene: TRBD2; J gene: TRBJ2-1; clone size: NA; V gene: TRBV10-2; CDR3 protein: CASRDRGGSYNEQFF; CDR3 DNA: TGCGCTAGCAGGGATCGGGGGGGCTCCTACAATGAGCAGTTCTTC
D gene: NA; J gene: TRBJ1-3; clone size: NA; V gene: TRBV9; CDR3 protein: CASSVEAGGPSGNTIYF; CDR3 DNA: TGTGCCAGCAGCGTAGAAGCTGGGGGCCCCTCTGGAAACACCATATATTTT
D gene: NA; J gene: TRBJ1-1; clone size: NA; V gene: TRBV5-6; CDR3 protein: CASSRFKEVFTEAFF; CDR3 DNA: TGTGCCAGCAGTCGCTTTAAGGAGGTTTTCACTGAAGCTTTCTTT
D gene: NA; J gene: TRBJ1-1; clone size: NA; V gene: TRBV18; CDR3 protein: CASSEGGNTEAFF; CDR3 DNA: TGTGCCAGCTCAGAAGGGGGGAACACTGAAGCTTTCTTT
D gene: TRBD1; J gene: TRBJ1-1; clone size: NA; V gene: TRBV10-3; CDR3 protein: CAISDSYDRGLGNTEAFF; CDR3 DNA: TGTGCCATCAGTGACTCCTATGACAGGGGGCTCGGGAACACTGAAGCTTTCTTT
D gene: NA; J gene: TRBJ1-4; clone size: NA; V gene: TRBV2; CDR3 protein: CASTLEEKLFF; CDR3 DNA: TGTGCCAGCACCCTGGAAGAAAAACTGTTTTTT
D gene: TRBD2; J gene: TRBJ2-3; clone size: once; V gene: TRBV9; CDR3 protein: CASSQGGLAGGVTDTQYF; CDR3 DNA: TGTGCCAGCAGCCAAGGAGGACTAGCGGGGGGTGTAACAGATACGCAGTATTTT
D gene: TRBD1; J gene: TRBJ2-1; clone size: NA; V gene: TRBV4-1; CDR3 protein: CASSPQARGPWNEQFF; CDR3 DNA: TGCGCCAGCAGCCCCCAGGCGAGGGGGCCATGGAATGAGCAGTTCTTC
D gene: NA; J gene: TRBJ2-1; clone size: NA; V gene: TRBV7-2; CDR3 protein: CASSVQVGPYNEQFF; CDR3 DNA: TGTGCCAGCAGCGTCCAGGTGGGCCCCTACAATGAGCAGTTCTTC
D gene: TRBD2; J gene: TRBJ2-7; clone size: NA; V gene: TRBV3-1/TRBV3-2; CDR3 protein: CASSPAGLDEQYF; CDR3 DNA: TGTGCCAGCAGCCCAGCGGGGCTCGACGAGCAGTACTTC
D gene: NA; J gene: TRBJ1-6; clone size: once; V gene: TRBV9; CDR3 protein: CASSVRGGEPLHF; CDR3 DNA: TGTGCCAGCAGCGTCCGGGGAGGGGAACCCCTCCACTTT
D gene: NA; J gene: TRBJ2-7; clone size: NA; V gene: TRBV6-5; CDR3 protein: CASSYRVSSYEQYF; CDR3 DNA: TGTGCCAGCAGTTACCGGGTGAGCTCCTACGAGCAGTACTTC
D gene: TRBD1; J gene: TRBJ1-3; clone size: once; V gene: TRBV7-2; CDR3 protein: CASSPRTGMSSGNTIYF; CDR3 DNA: TGTGCCAGCAGCCCTCGGACAGGGATGAGCTCTGGAAACACCATATATTTT
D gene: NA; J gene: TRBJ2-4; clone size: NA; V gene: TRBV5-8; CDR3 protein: CASSPAVRLNIQYF; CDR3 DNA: TGTGCCAGCAGCCCCGCCGTGAGGTTAAACATTCAGTACTTC
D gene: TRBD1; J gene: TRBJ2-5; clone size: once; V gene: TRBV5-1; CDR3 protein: CASSPGQGALETQYF; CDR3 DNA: TGCGCCAGCAGCCCAGGACAGGGGGCCTTGGAGACCCAGTACTTC
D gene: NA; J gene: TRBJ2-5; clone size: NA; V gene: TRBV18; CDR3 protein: CASSRPGVETQYF; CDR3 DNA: TGTGCCAGCTCACGTCCGGGGGTAGAGACCCAGTACTTC
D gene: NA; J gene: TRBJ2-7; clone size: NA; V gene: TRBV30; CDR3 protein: CAWREGLSKQYF; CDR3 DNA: TGTGCCTGGAGGGAAGGTCTATCGAAGCAGTACTTC
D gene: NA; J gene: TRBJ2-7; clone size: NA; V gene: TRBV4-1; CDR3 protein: CASSQAEGRHEQYF; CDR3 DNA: TGCGCCAGCAGCCAAGCTGAGGGTCGGCACGAGCAGTACTTC
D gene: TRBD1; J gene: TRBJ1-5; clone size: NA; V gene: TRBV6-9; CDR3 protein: CASSSDRSRSNQPQHF; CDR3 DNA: TGTGCCAGCAGCTCGGACAGGTCTCGGAGCAATCAGCCCCAGCATTTT
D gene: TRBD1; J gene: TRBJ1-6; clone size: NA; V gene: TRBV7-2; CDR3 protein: CASSFGTGGRVGSPLHF; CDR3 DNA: TGTGCCAGCAGCTTTGGGACAGGGGGCCGGGTGGGTTCACCCCTCCACTTT
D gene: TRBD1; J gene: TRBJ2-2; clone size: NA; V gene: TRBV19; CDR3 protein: CASSKDRVGAGELFF; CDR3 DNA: TGTGCCAGTAGCAAAGACAGGGTGGGAGCCGGGGAGCTGTTTTTT
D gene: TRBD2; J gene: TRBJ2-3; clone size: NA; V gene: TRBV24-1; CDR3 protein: CATATGTSGPLTDTQYF; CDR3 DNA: TGTGCCACCGCTACCGGGACTAGCGGTCCGCTCACAGATACGCAGTATTTT
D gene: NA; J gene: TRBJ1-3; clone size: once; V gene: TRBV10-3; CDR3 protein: CAISDFLGGSGNTIYF; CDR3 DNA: TGTGCCATCAGTGACTTCCTGGGGGGCTCTGGAAACACCATATATTTT
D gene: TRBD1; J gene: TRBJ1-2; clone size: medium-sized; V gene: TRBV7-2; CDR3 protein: CASSAGNRGLSYGYTF; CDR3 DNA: TGTGCCAGCAGCGCCGGAAACAGGGGGCTTAGCTATGGCTACACCTTC
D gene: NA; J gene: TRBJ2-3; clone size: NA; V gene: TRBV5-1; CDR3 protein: CASSPGWLSDTQYF; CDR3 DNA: TGCGCCAGCAGCCCCGGGTGGCTGTCAGATACGCAGTATTTT
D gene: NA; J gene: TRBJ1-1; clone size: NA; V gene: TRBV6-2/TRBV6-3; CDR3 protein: CASSLRGSTEAFF; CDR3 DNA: TGTGCCAGCAGTCTCAGGGGATCGACTGAAGCTTTCTTT
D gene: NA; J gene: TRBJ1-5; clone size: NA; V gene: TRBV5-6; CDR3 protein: CASSFSREEWNQPQHF; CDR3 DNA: TGTGCCAGCAGCTTTTCCAGGGAAGAGTGGAATCAGCCCCAGCATTTT
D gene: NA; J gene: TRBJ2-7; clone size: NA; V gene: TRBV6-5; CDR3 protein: CASSHGARYEQYF; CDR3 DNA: TGTGCCAGCAGTCACGGAGCACGCTACGAGCAGTACTTC
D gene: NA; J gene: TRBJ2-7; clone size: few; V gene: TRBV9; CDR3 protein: CASSLAQDPVPYEQYF; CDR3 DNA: TGTGCCAGCAGCTTAGCCCAGGACCCCGTGCCCTACGAGCAGTACTTC
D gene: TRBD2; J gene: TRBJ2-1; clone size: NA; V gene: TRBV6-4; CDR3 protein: CASSLSGDSYNEQFF; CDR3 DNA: TGTGCCAGCAGCCTTAGCGGGGACTCCTACAATGAGCAGTTCTTC
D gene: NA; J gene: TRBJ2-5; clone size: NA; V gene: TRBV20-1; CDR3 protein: CSASSPGTGYGETQYF; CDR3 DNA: TGCAGTGCTAGTTCCCCTGGGACGGGGTACGGTGAGACCCAGTACTTC
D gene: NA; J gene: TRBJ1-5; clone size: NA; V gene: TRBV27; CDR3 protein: CASSLSPTGPYQHF; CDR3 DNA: TGTGCCAGCAGTTTATCCCCTACAGGTCCTTACCAGCATTTT
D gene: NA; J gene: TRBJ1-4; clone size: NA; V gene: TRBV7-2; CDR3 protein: CASSLGGDREKLFF; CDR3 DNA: TGTGCCAGCAGCTTAGGAGGAGATAGGGAAAAACTGTTTTTT
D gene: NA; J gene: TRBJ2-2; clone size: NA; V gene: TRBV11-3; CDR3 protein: CASSPLPWGELFF; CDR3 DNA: TGTGCCAGCAGCCCCCTTCCTTGGGGGGAGCTGTTTTTT
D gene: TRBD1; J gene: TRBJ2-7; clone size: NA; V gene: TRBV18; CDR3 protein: CASSSGTGAYEQYF; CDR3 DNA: TGTGCCAGCTCATCCGGGACAGGGGCCTACGAGCAGTACTTC
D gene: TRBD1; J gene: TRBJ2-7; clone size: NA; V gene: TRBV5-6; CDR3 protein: CASSADRGEQYF; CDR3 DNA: TGTGCCAGCAGCGCCGACAGGGGCGAGCAGTACTTC
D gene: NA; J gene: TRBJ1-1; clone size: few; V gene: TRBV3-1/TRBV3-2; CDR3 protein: CASSPETGWSTEAFF; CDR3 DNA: TGTGCCAGCAGCCCGGAAACAGGGTGGAGTACTGAAGCTTTCTTT
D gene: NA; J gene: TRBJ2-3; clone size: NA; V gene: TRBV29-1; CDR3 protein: CSVKTDSTVQYF; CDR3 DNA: TGCAGCGTAAAAACGGACAGCACCGTACAGTATTTT
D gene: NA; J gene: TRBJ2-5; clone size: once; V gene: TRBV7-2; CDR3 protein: CASSLGGGRSQETQYF; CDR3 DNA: TGTGCCAGCAGCTTAGGCGGTGGCCGGAGTCAAGAGACCCAGTACTTC
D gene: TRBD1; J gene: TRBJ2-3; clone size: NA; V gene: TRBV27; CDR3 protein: CASSFLDRGADTQYF; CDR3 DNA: TGTGCCAGCAGTTTCCTCGACAGGGGGGCAGATACGCAGTATTTT
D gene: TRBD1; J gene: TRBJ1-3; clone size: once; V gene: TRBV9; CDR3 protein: CASSVGQMSKAIYF; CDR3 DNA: TGTGCCAGCAGCGTGGGACAGATGTCAAAGGCCATATATTTT
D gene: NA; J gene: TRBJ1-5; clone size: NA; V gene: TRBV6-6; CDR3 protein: CASSAAQRFREPQHF; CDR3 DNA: TGTGCCAGCAGTGCAGCTCAGAGATTTAGGGAGCCCCAGCATTTT